Each of the 9 T cell receptor beta chains below was sequenced from the same sample in a study of blood T cell repertoires in COVID-19. Assay used: immunoSEQ multiplex PCR; TCRdb lists only in-frame clones, some missing. Of about 91,000 clones in the sample, roughly 72% were seen once. The sample was peripheral blood. The receptors here all came from a man between 65 and 85 years old with acute or convalescent COVID-19.

The rearrangement uses TRBV24-1 and TRBJ2-5; D may be TRBD1 (5 bases). CDR3 size: 17 residues. The germline V gene has CDR1 KGHDR and CDR2 SFDVKD. Trimming pared 1 base from V and 1 base from J, leaving 15 bases between. For the CDR3, the DNA is TGTGCCACCAGTGATTTAAATGGCAGGGTGAGCCAAGAGACCCAGTACTTC. Protein sequence: CATSDLNGRVSQETQYF.

This chain joins TRBV5-4 and TRBJ1-2; maybe TRBD1 (6 bases). This CDR3 is 14 amino acids long. V gave up 0 bases and J gave up 8 bases, with 14 bases separating them. CDR1 is SGHNT, CDR2 YYREEE, per germline (reference sequence). The CDR3 here is CASSLEGGKGGYTF. For the CDR3, the DNA is TGTGCCAGCAGCTTGGAAGGGGGTAAGGGAGGCTACACCTTC.

The chain combines TRBV7-2 with TRBJ1-3; D might be TRBD1 (6 bases). V was cut by 3 bases and J by 0 bases, with 12 bases left in between. Germline V gene data show CDR1 as SGHTA and CDR2 as FQGNSA. The CDR3 is made up of 16 amino acids. CDR3 nucleotide sequence: TGTGCCAGCAGCTTCCCCAGGGGCCCCTCTGGAAACACCATATATTTT. Translated, it gives CASSFPRGPSGNTIYF.

This chain uses TRBV28 with TRBJ1-5; 7 bases map to TRBD1. The ends lost 5 bases at V and 8 bases at J; junction bases unmatched: 12. The CDR3 has 15 amino acids. CDR1 is MDHEN, CDR2 SYDVKM, per germline. Here the CDR3 reads CASSPGGTELKPQHF. For the CDR3, the DNA is TGTGCCAGCAGTCCAGGAGGGACAGAACTTAAGCCCCAGCATTTT.

This clone was detected once. The rearrangement links TRBV19 to TRBJ2-1; tentatively, D is TRBD1 (6 bases). The CDR3 loop spans 19 amino acids. V lost 1 base and J 0 bases, leaving 19 bases between the germline ends. Germline V gene sequence: CDR1 LNHDA, CDR2 SQIVND (reference sequence). The CDR3 protein is CASSIGISRQESSYNEQFF. Written as DNA, the CDR3 is TGTGCCAGTAGTATAGGAATCTCTAGACAGGAGAGCTCCTACAATGAGCAGTTCTTC.

This clone was seen only once. The chain has TRBV28 and TRBJ1-5, with D maybe TRBD1 (6 bases). Germline CDR1 MDHEN, CDR2 SYDVKM. Trimming pared 7 bases from V and 7 bases from J, leaving 14 bases between. This CDR3 contains 13 residues. The CDR3 nucleotides are TGTGCCAGCACCCCGGGCAGGGGCCAGCCCCAGCATTTT. Encoded protein: CASTPGRGQPQHF.

The chain joins TRBV7-9 to TRBJ1-4; D remains ambiguous. Germline V gene sequence: CDR1 SEHNR, CDR2 FQNEAQ (reference sequence). The V end lost 5 bases, the J end lost 8 bases, and 18 bases lay between the germline ends. The CDR3 has 15 amino acids. The CDR3 protein is CASSQTFTYGEKLFF. CDR3 in DNA: TGTGCCAGCAGCCAAACTTTTACCTACGGGGAAAAACTGTTTTTT.

This clone was seen a handful of times. The rearrangement joins TRBV6-1 to TRBJ2-5; 9 bases map to TRBD2. This CDR3 spans 16 amino acids. Per the germline V gene, CDR1 is MNHNS and CDR2 is SASEGT. Unmatched junction bases numbered 9, after V lost 3 bases and J lost 4 bases. CDR3 sequence reads: CASSDPRGLARETQYF. As DNA, the CDR3 is TGTGCCAGCAGTGACCCTCGGGGACTAGCTCGAGAGACCCAGTACTTC.

This chain uses TRBV7-2 with TRBJ2-3; 9 nucleotides align to TRBD1. Trimming took 4 bases from V and 4 from J; bases not matched to a gene: 6. CDR1 is SGHTA, CDR2 FQGNSA, per germline. The CDR3 is made up of 15 amino acids. The CDR3 DNA reads as TGTGCCAGCAGCTCCAAAACAGGGGGCGCAGATACGCAGTATTTT. It encodes CASSSKTGGADTQYF. Full variable domain (remainder filled in from reference TRBV7-2 and TRBJ2-3): GAGVSQSPSNKVTEKGKDVELRCDPISGHTALYWYRQSLGQGLEFLIYFQGNSAPDKSGLPSDRFSAERTGGSVSTLTIQRTQQEDSAVYLCASSSKTGGADTQYFGPGTRLTVL.